The sequence of this T cell receptor (beta chain) was determined in a study of blood T cell repertoires in COVID-19. From germline, CDR1 is MDHEN and CDR2 SYDVKM. V lost 5 bases, J lost 0 bases, and 13 bases stayed unmatched. The CDR3 runs to 18 residues. Profiling relied on immunoSEQ multiplex PCR, and the TCRdb table lists in-frame clones only, not all of them. The repertoire holds approximately 120,000 clones, with around 83% as singletons. This clone was recorded a few times. The rearrangement links TRBV28 to TRBJ1-5, with TRBD1 matching 7 bases. The receptor was derived from a woman of 80 years or more with COVID-19, enrolled during active disease. Sequenced: peripheral blood. CDR3 sequence (DNA): TGTGCCAGCAGTCTACCCCGGGACAGAGGACATAGCAATCAGCCCCAGCATTTT. Its translation is CASSLPRDRGHSNQPQHF.